This T cell receptor beta chain was observed in a study of blood T cell repertoires in COVID-19. The CDR3 contains 13 residues. Losses at the gene ends were 2 bases for V and 6 bases for J; bases not matched to a gene: 4. Some clones are missing from TCRdb's copy, which holds only in-frame ones; the method was immunoSEQ multiplex PCR. This repertoire shows just under 100,000 clones, 86% found once; its top ten account for over 10%. The rearrangement joins TRBV12-3 or TRBV12-4 to TRBJ2-7, with 7 bases fitting TRBD1. Specimen: peripheral blood. This receptor was taken from a woman aged 55-69 years in a cohort sampled during active or convalescent COVID-19. The CDR3 DNA sequence: TGTGCCAGCAGTTTACAACAGGGGAGCGAGCAGTACTTC. It encodes CASSLQQGSEQYF.